A selection of T cell receptor beta chains follows, all from one sample in a study of T cell changes during pregnancy in multiple sclerosis. Sequencing used immunoSEQ multiplex PCR; TCRdb keeps in-frame clones, though not all of them. This sample has 37,000 or so clones, with approximately 94% found just once. Sequencing used peripheral blood, obtained in the third trimester of pregnancy. Every receptor here comes from a female donor with multiple sclerosis, enrolled in a pregnancy study. Each CDR3 is given with its conserved first and last residue. D genes are given only for firm matches. Clone size is stated in some rows and not others, as once, few, many or a class when expanded.

v_call	j_call	d_call	clone_size	cdr3_nt	cdr3_aa
TRBV28	TRBJ1-3	-	-	TGTGCCAGCAGTTCCCCCTCTCCTGGAAACACCATATATTTT	CASSSPSPGNTIYF
TRBV15	TRBJ1-6	-	few	TGTGCCACCAGCGCGGACAGCAAGTCTTTTTCCCTCCACTTT	CATSADSKSFSLHF
TRBV6-6	TRBJ1-6	TRBD1	few	TGTGCCAGCAGTTACGGGGACAGGGGGCGTCCCCTCCACTTT	CASSYGDRGRPLHF
TRBV5-1	TRBJ2-1	-	-	TGCGCCAGCAGCCGCCGGCTAGAAGGCAATGAGCAGTTCTTC	CASSRRLEGNEQFF
TRBV4-1	TRBJ2-1	-	-	TGCGCCAGCAGCCAGAAACCTGGGGGGGCCCGGACCTACAATGAGCAGTTCTTC	CASSQKPGGARTYNEQFF
TRBV18	TRBJ2-2	-	-	TGTGCCAGCTCACCCGGGACAAATGGCGGGGAGCTGTTTTTT	CASSPGTNGGELFF
TRBV7-2	TRBJ2-7	-	-	TGTGCCAGCAGCTTGTCGGCGGGATACGAGCAGTACTTC	CASSLSAGYEQYF
TRBV27	TRBJ2-1	TRBD1	-	TGTGCCAGCAGCCCTACAGGGGGCAGTGGCTACAATGAGCAGTTCTTC	CASSPTGGSGYNEQFF
TRBV21-1	TRBJ2-5	-	-	TGTGCCAGTAAAGGGACAGCCCAAGAGACCCAGTACTTC	CASKGTAQETQYF
TRBV6-1	TRBJ2-5	TRBD2	-	TGTGCCAGCAGTGAATCCCTAGCGGGGGGGCGAGAGACCCAGTACTTC	CASSESLAGGRETQYF
TRBV7-3	TRBJ2-3	TRBD1	-	TGTGCCAGCAGCATCGGGACAGGAAGATCTAGCACAGATACGCAGTATTTT	CASSIGTGRSSTDTQYF
TRBV7-9	TRBJ1-1	TRBD1	-	TGTGCCAGCAGCTTATCGGGACAGGAGAACACTGAAGCTTTCTTT	CASSLSGQENTEAFF
TRBV7-2	TRBJ2-5	-	once	TGTGCCAGCAGCTTAGAGGCGGGGGAGACCCAGTACTTC	CASSLEAGETQYF
TRBV10-3	TRBJ1-6	-	-	TGTGCCGCCGGACGGGGTAGCTCCTATAATTCACCCCTCCACTTT	CAAGRGSSYNSPLHF
TRBV4-1	TRBJ1-4	-	once	TGCGCCAGCAGCCGTTTGGGGGGTGAAAAACTGTTTTTT	CASSRLGGEKLFF
TRBV5-1	TRBJ2-7	TRBD1	once	TGCGCCAGCAGCTACAGGGGGGCCTCCTACGAGCAGTACTTC	CASSYRGASYEQYF
TRBV29-1	TRBJ1-2	-	-	TGCAGCGTTGCGTCCAGGGCGCTCGATGGCTACACCTTC	CSVASRALDGYTF
TRBV18	TRBJ1-5	TRBD1	-	TGTGCCAGCTCACCAGGAGTCGCGGGACAGGGCAATCAGCCCCAGCATTTT	CASSPGVAGQGNQPQHF
TRBV9	TRBJ2-5	TRBD2	-	TGTGCCAGCAGCGTAGCTACATCGGGGGGGAGACAAGAGACCCAGTACTTC	CASSVATSGGRQETQYF
TRBV5-1	TRBJ1-6	TRBD1	-	TGCGCCAGCAGCTTCGAGAGGACAGGTGGATCACCCCTCCACTTT	CASSFERTGGSPLHF
TRBV10-3	TRBJ2-7	-	-	TGTGCCATCAGTGAGCAAACGGGATATCCCGGCGAGCAGTACTTC	CAISEQTGYPGEQYF
TRBV7-2	TRBJ1-2	-	-	TGTGCCAGCAGCTTAGCGGCAGGAGGCTACACCTTC	CASSLAAGGYTF
TRBV11-3	TRBJ2-7	TRBD1	-	TGTGCCAGCAGCCACCGGGACAGCTCCTACGAGCAGTACTTC	CASSHRDSSYEQYF
TRBV5-1	TRBJ2-2	TRBD2	-	TGCGCCAGCAGTGGAACTAGCGGGAGGACCGGGGAGCTGTTTTTT	CASSGTSGRTGELFF
TRBV7-6	TRBJ2-7	-	-	TGTGCCAGCAGCTTAGTAGGCAGGGAAAGCGAGCAGTACTTC	CASSLVGRESEQYF
TRBV29-1	TRBJ2-1	TRBD1	-	TGCAGCGTTGGGACAGGGGAGAATGAGCAGTTCTTC	CSVGTGENEQFF
TRBV19	TRBJ1-5	-	-	TGTGCCAGTAGTATTTGGAGGACTAGCAATCAGCCCCAGCATTTT	CASSIWRTSNQPQHF
TRBV27	TRBJ2-7	TRBD1	-	TGTGCCAGCAGTTTAAGTAGCCGACAGGGGACCCTCTACGAGCAGTACTTC	CASSLSSRQGTLYEQYF
TRBV10-3	TRBJ1-1	-	-	TGTGCCATCAGTGCCGGGGGGGGCGTAGGGGACACTGAAGCTTTCTTT	CAISAGGGVGDTEAFF
TRBV11-1	TRBJ2-6	TRBD1	-	TGTGCCAGCAGCTTAGACAGGGGTCCCTCTGGGGCCAACGTCCTGACTTTC	CASSLDRGPSGANVLTF
TRBV4-1	TRBJ1-2	TRBD1	-	TGCGCCAGCAGCCAAGATTCCGGGACAGGGGACGGCTATGGCTACACCTTC	CASSQDSGTGDGYGYTF
TRBV5-1	TRBJ2-3	TRBD1	-	TGCGCCAGCAGCTTGGCCGGACAGGGCACAGATACGCAGTATTTT	CASSLAGQGTDTQYF
TRBV6-5	TRBJ1-1	TRBD1	-	TGTGCCAGCAGTGGACAGGGTGAAGCTTTCTTT	CASSGQGEAFF
TRBV6-6	TRBJ2-5	TRBD1	-	TGTGCCAGCGGGGGACAGGAGCAAGAGACCCAGTACTTC	CASGGQEQETQYF
TRBV30	TRBJ2-7	TRBD2	once	TGTGCCTGGAGTGTAATGTCGGGTGGGCGCGGGGGGTCCCTCTACGAGCAGTACTTC	CAWSVMSGGRGGSLYEQYF
TRBV11-3	TRBJ2-7	TRBD2	-	TGTGCCAGCAGCTTAGAACTAGCGGGAGGACTACCCTACGAGCAGTACTTC	CASSLELAGGLPYEQYF
TRBV19	TRBJ1-2	-	-	TGTGCCAGTACTGTAGGCAGCGGGGAGGTCTATGGCTACACCTTC	CASTVGSGEVYGYTF
TRBV28	TRBJ2-7	TRBD1	-	TGTGCCAGCAGCGAGAGGACAGGGCCAGCCTACGAGCAGTACTTC	CASSERTGPAYEQYF
TRBV5-1	TRBJ2-2	-	-	TGCGCCAGCAGCTTGGGGGGACAAAACACCGGGGAGCTGTTTTTT	CASSLGGQNTGELFF
TRBV7-2	TRBJ2-3	-	-	TGTGCCAGCAGCCATGGGACTTTCTCAGATACGCAGTATTTT	CASSHGTFSDTQYF
TRBV27	TRBJ2-7	TRBD2	-	TGTGCCAGCAGTTTATCTAGCGGGAGCCTCTCCTACGAGCAGTACTTC	CASSLSSGSLSYEQYF
TRBV10-1	TRBJ2-7	-	-	TGCGCCGGGCAGGGGGGACCCTACGAGCAGTACTTC	CAGQGGPYEQYF
TRBV29-1	TRBJ2-3	TRBD2	-	TGCAGCGTACTAGCGGGGGGCACAGATACGCAGTATTTT	CSVLAGGTDTQYF
TRBV7-8	TRBJ2-7	TRBD1	-	TGTGCCAGCAGCCGGACAGGGAAGTACGAGCAGTACTTC	CASSRTGKYEQYF
TRBV18	TRBJ2-3	TRBD2	-	TGTGCCAGCTCACCAGCGGGAGGCGGAGCACGCGCAGATACGCAGTATTTT	CASSPAGGGARADTQYF
TRBV7-2	TRBJ2-1	TRBD2	once	TGTGCCAGCAGCTCTCCGGGGCTAGCGGGCCACAATGAGCAGTTCTTC	CASSSPGLAGHNEQFF
TRBV28	TRBJ1-1	TRBD1	-	TGTGCCATTACGGACAGGGCGAACACTGAAGCTTTCTTT	CAITDRANTEAFF
TRBV7-2	TRBJ2-7	TRBD1	-	TGTGCCAGCAGCTTCGCCAAGACAGGGGGCGTCTACGAGCAGTACTTC	CASSFAKTGGVYEQYF
TRBV5-4	TRBJ2-7	TRBD2	-	TGTGCCAGCAGCTTGGGGATGGGGCGGGGGTATCCTCTCGAGCAGTACTTC	CASSLGMGRGYPLEQYF
TRBV27	TRBJ2-7	-	-	TGTGCCAGCAGTTCTCTCGGCGAGCAGTACTTC	CASSSLGEQYF